This is a list of T cell receptor beta chains from one sample in a study of human T cells and chemical hapten exposure. TCRdb used MiXCR to reprocess the RACE reads, holding one entry per CDR3 protein. The table records roughly 50,000 distinct CDR3 sequences, 9.9% of them present only once. Sequenced here: whole blood, sampled in connection with sensitization to the hapten diphenylcyclopropenone (DPC). The receptors originated from a woman in her thirties or forties with alopecia areata. Some clones in this sample may be carry-over from other donors' samples. CDR3s include the opening cysteine and the closing phenylalanine or tryptophan. A D gene is named only where the DNA matches it firmly. A clone size is listed for some rows: how often the clone was seen (once, few, many), or a class if it is expanded.

cdr3_aa	cdr3_nt	d_call	clone_size	v_call	j_call
CASSIWTGTNEQYF	TGTGCCAGTAGTATTTGGACAGGGACCAACGAGCAGTACTTC	TRBD1	NA	TRBV19	TRBJ2-7
CASAKRSDTQYF	TGTGCCAGCGCGAAGAGGTCAGATACGCAGTATTTT	NA	few	TRBV13	TRBJ2-3
CASSSLGQGADNEQFF	TGTGCCAGCAGTTCACTGGGACAGGGGGCCGACAATGAGCAGTTCTTC	TRBD1	few	TRBV28	TRBJ2-1
CASSLARGPLNEQFF	TGTGCCAGCAGCTTGGCGCGGGGGCCCCTTAATGAGCAGTTCTTC	NA	many	TRBV11-2	TRBJ2-1
CSARVSGLTYGYTF	TGCAGTGCTAGAGTATCAGGGTTAACTTATGGCTACACCTTC	NA	few	TRBV20-1	TRBJ1-2
CSARGTDNNSPLHF	TGCAGTGCCAGGGGGACAGACAATAATTCACCCCTCCACTTT	TRBD1	few	TRBV20-1	TRBJ1-6
CASSQGAGANTGELFF	TGTGCCAGCAGCCAAGGCGCCGGCGCGAACACCGGGGAGCTGTTTTTT	NA	few	TRBV7-9	TRBJ2-2
CASSLGGNLEAFF	TGTGCCAGCAGCTTAGGGGGAAACCTTGAAGCTTTCTTT	NA	many	TRBV7-9	TRBJ1-1
CASSQRPGFGEQYF	TGTGCCAGCAGCCAAAGGCCAGGGTTCGGAGAGCAGTACTTC	NA	NA	TRBV3-1	TRBJ2-7
CSAWTANYGYTF	TGCAGCGCCTGGACGGCGAACTATGGCTACACCTTC	NA	many	TRBV29-1	TRBJ1-2
CASSLKGSPWETQYF	TGTGCCAGCAGTTTAAAAGGCAGTCCCTGGGAGACCCAGTACTTC	NA	many	TRBV12-3/TRBV12-4	TRBJ2-5
CASSLPGGGYNEQFF	TGTGCCAGCAGCTTACCGGGGGGCGGCTACAATGAGCAGTTCTTC	NA	NA	TRBV7-9	TRBJ2-1
CASSLRPPAGNLPADTQYF	TGTGCCAGCAGCTTACGACCCCCCGCTGGGAACTTACCAGCAGATACGCAGTATTTT	NA	few	TRBV11-2	TRBJ2-3
CAAGIENTGELFF	TGTGCCGCCGGCATAGAGAACACCGGGGAGCTGTTTTTT	NA	many	TRBV7-9	TRBJ2-2
CASSIGGAKNIQYF	TGCGCCAGCAGTATTGGGGGAGCCAAAAACATTCAGTACTTC	NA	NA	TRBV5-1	TRBJ2-4
CASSFEPGTGISGNTIYF	TGTGCCAGCAGTTTTGAGCCCGGGACAGGTATCTCTGGAAACACCATATATTTT	TRBD1	few	TRBV6-5	TRBJ1-3
CASRGQSYEQYF	TGTGCCAGCAGAGGACAGTCCTACGAGCAGTACTTC	NA	NA	TRBV2	TRBJ2-7
CASSPSPDGKDTQYF	TGTGCCAGCAGCCCCAGCCCCGACGGGAAGGATACGCAGTATTTT	NA	NA	TRBV7-6	TRBJ2-3
CASRGQFEAFF	TGTGCCAGCAGGGGACAGTTTGAAGCTTTCTTT	TRBD1	NA	TRBV6-5	TRBJ1-1
CASSQEGTGGAFF	TGTGCCAGCAGCCAAGAAGGGACCGGGGGGGCTTTCTTT	NA	many	TRBV3-1	TRBJ1-1
CASTHGGPAYNEQFF	TGTGCCAGCACCCATGGGGGGCCGGCTTACAATGAGCAGTTCTTC	NA	NA	TRBV7-2	TRBJ2-1
CASSLNGRNYEQYF	TGTGCCAGCAGCTTAAACGGCAGAAACTACGAGCAGTACTTC	NA	NA	TRBV13	TRBJ2-7
CASSVQGGFDEQFF	TGTGCCAGCAGTGTTCAGGGAGGGTTCGATGAGCAGTTCTTC	TRBD2	NA	TRBV2	TRBJ2-1
CATRSTGWSNQPQHF	TGTGCCACCCGATCAACAGGGTGGAGCAATCAGCCCCAGCATTTT	NA	few	TRBV6-2/TRBV6-3	TRBJ1-5
CSAREEGGLGEQYF	TGCAGTGCTAGAGAGGAAGGTGGGCTGGGAGAGCAGTACTTC	NA	few	TRBV20-1	TRBJ2-7
CASSQVSGPYEQYF	TGTGCCAGCAGCCAAGTATCGGGACCCTACGAGCAGTACTTC	NA	few	TRBV3-1	TRBJ2-7
CASSRQGSTDTQYF	TGTGCCAGCAGTAGACAGGGCAGCACAGATACGCAGTATTTT	TRBD1	few	TRBV6-5	TRBJ2-3
CASSESLAASYNEQFF	TGTGCCAGCAGTGAGTCGCTAGCGGCATCCTACAATGAGCAGTTCTTC	TRBD2	many	TRBV2	TRBJ2-1
CASSSPYQPQHF	TGCGCCAGCAGTTCTCCTTATCAGCCCCAGCATTTT	NA	NA	TRBV5-1	TRBJ1-5
CASSLAGQGPYGYTF	TGTGCCAGCAGCTTAGCGGGACAGGGTCCCTATGGCTACACCTTC	TRBD1	many	TRBV7-2	TRBJ1-2
CASHTGQGGYTF	TGTGCCAGCCACACAGGACAAGGCGGCTACACCTTC	NA	NA	TRBV28	TRBJ1-2
CASSVETGLGNEQFF	TGTGCCAGCAGCGTAGAGACAGGGCTTGGCAATGAGCAGTTCTTC	TRBD1	few	TRBV9	TRBJ2-1
CASSLEGGSKNIQYF	TGTGCCAGCAGCTTGGAGGGGGGTAGCAAAAACATTCAGTACTTC	NA	NA	TRBV5-4	TRBJ2-4
CASSDSTSIGTEAFF	TGTGCCAGCAGTGATTCTACAAGTATAGGCACTGAAGCTTTCTTT	NA	NA	TRBV2	TRBJ1-1
CASSPYSQGNNSPLHF	TGTGCCAGCTCACCGTATTCTCAGGGTAATAATTCACCCCTCCACTTT	NA	many	TRBV18	TRBJ1-6
CSARGGESYNEQFF	TGCAGTGCTAGAGGGGGGGAATCCTACAATGAGCAGTTCTTC	NA	many	TRBV20-1	TRBJ2-1
CASSHRDRPQETQYF	TGTGCCAGCAGCCACCGGGACAGACCCCAAGAGACCCAGTACTTC	TRBD1	many	TRBV7-6	TRBJ2-5
CASSTPGNEQYF	TGTGCCAGCAGTACCCCAGGGAACGAGCAGTACTTC	NA	NA	TRBV27	TRBJ2-7
CASSFIGLRGVYNEQFF	TGCGCCAGCAGCTTTATCGGGCTGCGGGGGGTCTACAATGAGCAGTTCTTC	TRBD2	few	TRBV5-1	TRBJ2-1
CASSPSVSLGVYTF	TGTGCCAGCTCCCCATCGGTCTCTCTAGGCGTCTACACCTTC	NA	NA	TRBV18	TRBJ1-2
CASSRRTASGNTIYF	TGTGCCAGCAGTCGTCGGACGGCCTCTGGAAACACCATATATTTT	NA	NA	TRBV12-3/TRBV12-4	TRBJ1-3
CASSPLGQVGTGELFF	TGTGCCAGCTCACCACTAGGACAGGTCGGCACCGGGGAGCTGTTTTTT	TRBD1	NA	TRBV18	TRBJ2-2
CSVLVNYGYTF	TGCAGCGTTTTGGTAAACTATGGCTACACCTTC	NA	few	TRBV29-1	TRBJ1-2
CASSLRRDSFSGNTIYF	TGTGCCAGCAGCCTACGACGAGACAGCTTCTCTGGAAACACCATATATTTT	NA	many	TRBV7-9	TRBJ1-3
CASSYGLDTQYF	TGTGCCAGCAGCTACGGACTAGATACGCAGTATTTT	NA	many	TRBV11-2	TRBJ2-3
CSARQGATYNEQFF	TGCAGTGCGAGACAGGGGGCCACCTACAATGAGCAGTTCTTC	TRBD1	NA	TRBV20-1	TRBJ2-1